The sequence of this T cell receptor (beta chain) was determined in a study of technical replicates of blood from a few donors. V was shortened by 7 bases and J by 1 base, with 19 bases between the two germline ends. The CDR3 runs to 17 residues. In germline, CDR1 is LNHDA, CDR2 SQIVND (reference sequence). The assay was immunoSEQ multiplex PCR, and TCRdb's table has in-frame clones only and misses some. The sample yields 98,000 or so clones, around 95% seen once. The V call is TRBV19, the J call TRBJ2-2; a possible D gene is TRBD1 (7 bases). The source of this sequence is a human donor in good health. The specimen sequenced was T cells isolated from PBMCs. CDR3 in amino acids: CASTLRRGQGNTGELFF. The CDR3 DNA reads TGTGCCAGTACCCTCAGGAGGGGGCAGGGGAACACCGGGGAGCTGTTTTTT.